This entry is about one T cell receptor (beta chain). This entry is derived from a study of cytomegalovirus exposure and HLA in healthy donors. 60 Vbeta and 13 Jbeta primers were used in PCR. The assay was immunoSEQ multiplex PCR, and TCRdb's table has in-frame clones only and misses some. The sample has 100,000 or so clones; about 78% are singletons. V lost 2 bases, J lost 1 base, and 16 bases stayed unmatched. This CDR3 comprises 19 residues. Germline CDR1 MNHEY, CDR2 SMNVEV (reference sequence). The chain carries TRBV27 and TRBJ1-2; 7 nucleotides align to TRBD1. The TCR originated in a woman aged 40 to 50 in good health and CMV-seropositive. Sequencing was carried out using PBMCs. CDR3 sequence: CASSLGVGTADQSNYGYTF. Here the CDR3 DNA reads TGTGCCAGCAGTTTAGGGGTTGGGACAGCGGACCAAAGTAACTATGGCTACACCTTC.